One and the same sample provided the 5 T cell receptor beta chains below, sequenced in a study of blood T cell repertoires in COVID-19. Only in-frame clones appear in the TCRdb table, and some are missing; sequencing was by immunoSEQ multiplex PCR. The sample consists of around 230,000 clones, 75% to 85% of them appearing once. Input material: peripheral blood. The receptors originated from a woman aged 60-75 years with active or convalescent COVID-19.

V usage is TRBV11-2 and J usage is TRBJ1-6, with 9 bases aligning to TRBD1. Germline V lookup: CDR1 SGHAT, CDR2 FQNNGV. CDR3 length: 15 residues. Trimming took 5 bases from V and 7 from J; bases not matched to a gene: 6. CDR3 sequence reads: CASSHRDRENSPLHF. The CDR3 DNA is TGTGCCAGCAGCCACCGGGACAGGGAAAATTCACCCCTCCACTTT.

The chain is built from TRBV29-1 and TRBJ1-2; D gene ambiguous. Germline V gene data show CDR1 as SQVTM and CDR2 as ANQGSEA. The CDR3 loop spans 14 amino acids. The V end was cut by 6 bases, the J end by 6 bases, with 20 bases between. In DNA, the CDR3 is TGCAGCGTCATCCGGGATGGGCAGTTCAATGGCTACACCTTC. This sequence encodes CSVIRDGQFNGYTF.

The chain uses TRBV19 and TRBJ1-3, with 7 bases matching TRBD1. V lost 6 bases and J lost 0; bases outside the gene matches: 5. This CDR3 has 15 amino acids. Germline V gene lookup returns CDR1 LNHDA and CDR2 SQIVND (reference sequence). CDR3 in amino acids: CASRHRGSSGNTIYF. In nucleotides, the CDR3 is TGTGCCAGTAGGCACAGGGGAAGCTCTGGAAACACCATATATTTT.

The rearrangement joins TRBV27 to TRBJ1-3; D is undetermined. CDR3 length equals 15 residues. The germline CDR1 and CDR2 sequences are MNHEY and SMNVEV (reference sequence). V lost 5 bases, J lost 0 bases, and 11 bases lay in between. This CDR3 reads CASSLDSFSGNTIYF. For the CDR3, the DNA is TGTGCCAGCAGTCTCGACTCATTCTCTGGAAACACCATATATTTT.

In this sample, this clone turned up once. The chain links TRBV9 to TRBJ1-6; 8 nucleotides align to TRBD1. The CDR3 runs to 14 residues. V was clipped by 3 bases and J by 9 bases; unmatched bases: 5. Germline V gene lookup returns CDR1 SGDLS and CDR2 YYNGEE. The CDR3 here is CASSGQGAPSPLHF. The CDR3 nucleotides are TGTGCCAGCAGCGGGCAGGGGGCGCCTTCACCCCTCCACTTT.